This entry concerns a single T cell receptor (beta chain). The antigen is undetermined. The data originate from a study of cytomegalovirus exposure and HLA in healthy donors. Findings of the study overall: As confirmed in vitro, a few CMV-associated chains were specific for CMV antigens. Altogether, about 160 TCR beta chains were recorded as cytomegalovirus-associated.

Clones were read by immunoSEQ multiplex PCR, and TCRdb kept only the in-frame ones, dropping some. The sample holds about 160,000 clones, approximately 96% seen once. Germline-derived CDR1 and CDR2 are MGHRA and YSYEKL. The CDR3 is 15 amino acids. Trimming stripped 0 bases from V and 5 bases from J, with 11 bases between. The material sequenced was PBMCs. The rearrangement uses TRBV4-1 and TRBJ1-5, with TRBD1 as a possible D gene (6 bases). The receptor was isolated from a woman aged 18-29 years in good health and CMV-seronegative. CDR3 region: CASSQDWDIYQPQHF. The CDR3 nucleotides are TGCGCCAGCAGCCAAGATTGGGACATCTATCAGCCCCAGCATTTT.